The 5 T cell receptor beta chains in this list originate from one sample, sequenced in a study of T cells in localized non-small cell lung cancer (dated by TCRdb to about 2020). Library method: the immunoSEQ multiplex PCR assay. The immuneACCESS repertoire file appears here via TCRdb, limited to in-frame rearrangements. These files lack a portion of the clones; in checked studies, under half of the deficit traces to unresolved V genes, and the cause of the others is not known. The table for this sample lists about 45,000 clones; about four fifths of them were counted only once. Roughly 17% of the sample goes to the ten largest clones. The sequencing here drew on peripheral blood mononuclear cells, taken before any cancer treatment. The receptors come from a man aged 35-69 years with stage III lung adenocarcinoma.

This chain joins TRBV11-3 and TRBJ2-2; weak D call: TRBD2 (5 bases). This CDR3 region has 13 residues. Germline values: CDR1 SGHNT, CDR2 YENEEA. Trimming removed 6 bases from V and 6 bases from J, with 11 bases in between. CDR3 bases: TGTGCCAGCAGGGATGGAGGCCCCGGGGAGCTGTTTTTT. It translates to CASRDGGPGELFF. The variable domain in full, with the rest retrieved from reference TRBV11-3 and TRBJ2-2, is EAGVVQSPRYKIIEKKQPVAFWCNPISGHNTLYWYLQNLGQGPELLIRYENEEAVDDSQLPKDRFSAERLKGVDSTLKIQPAELGDSAVYLCASRDGGPGELFFGEGSRLTVL.

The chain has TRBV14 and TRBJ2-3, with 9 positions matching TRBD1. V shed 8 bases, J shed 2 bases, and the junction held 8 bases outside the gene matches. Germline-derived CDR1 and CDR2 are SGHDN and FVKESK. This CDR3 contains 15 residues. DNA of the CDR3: TGTGCCAGCTCCGGACAGGGGATTATCACAGATACGCAGTATTTT. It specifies CASSGQGIITDTQYF.

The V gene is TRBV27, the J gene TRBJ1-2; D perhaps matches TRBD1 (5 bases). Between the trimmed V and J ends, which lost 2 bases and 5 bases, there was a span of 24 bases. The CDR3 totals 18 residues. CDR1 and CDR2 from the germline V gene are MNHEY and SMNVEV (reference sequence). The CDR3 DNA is TGTGCCAGCAGTTTAGGAGGGTCTTCCTTGTGGGGCCCTTATGGCTACACCTTC. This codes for CASSLGGSSLWGPYGYTF.

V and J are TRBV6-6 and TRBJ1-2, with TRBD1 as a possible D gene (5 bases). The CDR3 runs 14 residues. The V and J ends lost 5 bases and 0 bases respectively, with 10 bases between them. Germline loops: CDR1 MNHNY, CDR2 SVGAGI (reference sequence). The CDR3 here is CASSQRTPNYGYTF. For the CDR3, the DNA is TGTGCCAGCAGTCAAAGGACACCTAACTATGGCTACACCTTC.

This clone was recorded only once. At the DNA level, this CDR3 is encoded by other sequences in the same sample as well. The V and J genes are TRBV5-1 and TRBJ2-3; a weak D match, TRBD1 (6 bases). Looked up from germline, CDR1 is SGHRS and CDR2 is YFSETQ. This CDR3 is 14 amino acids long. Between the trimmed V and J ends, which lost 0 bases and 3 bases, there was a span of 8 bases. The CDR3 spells CASSLVGATDTQYF. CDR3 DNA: TGCGCCAGCAGCTTGGTGGGGGCAACAGATACGCAGTATTTT. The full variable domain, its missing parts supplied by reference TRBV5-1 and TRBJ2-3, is KAGVTQTPRYLIKTRGQQVTLSCSPISGHRSVSWYQQTPGQGLQFLFEYFSETQRNKGNFPGRFSGRQFSNSRSEMNVSTLELGDSALYLCASSLVGATDTQYFGPGTRLTVL.